These 5 T cell receptor beta chains originate from one sample sequenced in a study of human T cells and chemical hapten exposure. MiXCR was run by TCRdb on the RACE reads, yielding one entry per CDR3 protein. The repertoire holds some 120,000 distinct CDR3 sequences, with 12% as singletons. This sample's time point: patch test 1, 2 weeks after DPC sensitization. Treatment indicated: therapeutic diphenylcyclopropenone sensitization with weekly scalp DPC. The sample was whole blood, taken in connection with sensitization to the hapten diphenylcyclopropenone (DPC). Receptors were obtained from a woman between 45 and 65 years old with alopecia areata. Some clones in this sample may be carry-over from other donors' samples.

This clonotype occurred a few times. The chain links TRBV7-6 to TRBJ1-1, with a possible D match to TRBD1 (6 bases). Germline V lookup: CDR1 SGHVS, CDR2 FNYEAQ. CDR3 length equals 15 residues. The germline V and J ends were trimmed by 5 bases and 3 bases, with 16 bases remaining between them. The CDR3 sequence: CASSQTGPPDTEAFF. Here the CDR3 DNA reads TGTGCCAGCAGCCAGACAGGTCCTCCGGACACTGAAGCTTTCTTT.

This clonotype came up many times. The CDR3 loop is CASSSGTDNSPLHF. For the CDR3, the DNA is TGTGCCAGCAGCTCCGGGACCGACAATTCACCCCTCCACTTT. The rearrangement links TRBV6-5 to TRBJ1-6; D might be TRBD1 (5 bases). CDR1 MNHEY and CDR2 SVGAGI come from the germline V gene. There are 14 residues in the CDR3. V shed 6 bases and J shed 7 bases, with 13 bases lying between them.

The chain employs TRBV27 and TRBJ2-5; possible D gene TRBD1, 6 bases. The V and J ends lost 5 bases and 7 bases respectively, with 14 bases between them. Germline assignment: CDR1 MNHEY and CDR2 SMNVEV (reference sequence). This CDR3 is built from 13 residues. This chain's CDR3 is CASSLGHARTQYF. The CDR3, as DNA: TGTGCCAGCAGTCTGGGACACGCGCGGACCCAGTACTTC.

This clonotype was observed a few times. A much larger clone lies one base from this, so it may be a read error. The chain recombines TRBV6-2 or TRBV6-3 with TRBJ1-1, with D unclear. From germline, CDR1 is MNHEY and CDR2 SVGEGT. Trimming left V 6 bases short and J 1 base short, with 3 bases between. The CDR3 loop spans 11 amino acids. The CDR3 DNA reads as TGTGCCAGCAGAAAGAACACTGAAGCTTTCTTT. Amino acids: CASRKNTEAFF.

This clonotype occurred many times. The gene calls are TRBV20-1 and TRBJ2-1; 8 bases agree with TRBD2. The J segment lost 6 bases and the V segment lost 6 bases, leaving 10 bases of the junction unmatched. The V gene's germline CDR1 is DFQATT and CDR2 SNEGSKA (reference sequence). This CDR3 comprises 14 residues. This CDR3 reads CSAIPSGRPNEQFF. CDR3 nucleotide sequence: TGCAGTGCCATCCCCAGCGGGAGACCCAATGAGCAGTTCTTC.